This T cell receptor (beta chain) was captured by sequencing in a study of T cells in Graves' hyperthyroidism and ophthalmopathy. RNA transcripts were the template for amplifying TCR beta CDR3 regions. A set of HTBI primers served as the primers for a first-round RT-PCR of the TCR CDR3. Via MiXCR, TCRdb re-called the multiplex PCR reads, giving one row per CDR3 protein. The sample contains approximately 500,000 distinct CDR3 sequences, more than 45% of which appear only once. About this clonotype: One base away lies a much larger clone, so this may be a sequencing read error.

The CDR3 sequence is 17 residues long. Germline V gene lookup returns CDR1 SGHKS and CDR2 YYEKEE (reference sequence). On the basis of clinical symptoms, serum thyroxine and TRAb, thyroid ultrasound and orbital computed tomography, diagnoses were made. The receptor was isolated from a woman younger than 35 with Graves' hyperthyroidism. The V and J genes are TRBV5-5 and TRBJ2-7, with TRBD2 matching 8 bases. The sample comprised peripheral blood or thyroid tissue (not recorded which). The CDR3 DNA reads TGTGCCTGCAGCCATCCCCAGTCCCTAGCGGGTGCCTACGAGCAGTACTTC. Its translation is CACSHPQSLAGAYEQYF.